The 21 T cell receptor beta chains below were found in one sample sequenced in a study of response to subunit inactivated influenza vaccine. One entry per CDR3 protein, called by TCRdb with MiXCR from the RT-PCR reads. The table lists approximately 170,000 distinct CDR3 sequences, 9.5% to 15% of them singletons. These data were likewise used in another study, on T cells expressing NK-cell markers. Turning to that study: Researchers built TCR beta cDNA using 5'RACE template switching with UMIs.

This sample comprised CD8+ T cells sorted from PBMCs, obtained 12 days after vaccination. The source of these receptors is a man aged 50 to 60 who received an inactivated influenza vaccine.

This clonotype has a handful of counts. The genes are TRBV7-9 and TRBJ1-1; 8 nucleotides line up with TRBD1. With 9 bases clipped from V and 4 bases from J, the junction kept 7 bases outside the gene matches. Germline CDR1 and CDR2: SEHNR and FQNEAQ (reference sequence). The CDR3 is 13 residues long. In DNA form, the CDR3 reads TGTGCCAGTCGCTCGACAGGGGTCACTGAAGCTTTCTTT. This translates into CASRSTGVTEAFF.

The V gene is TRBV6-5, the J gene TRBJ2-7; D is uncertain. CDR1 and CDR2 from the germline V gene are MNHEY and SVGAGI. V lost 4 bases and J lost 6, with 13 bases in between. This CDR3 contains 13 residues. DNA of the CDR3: TGTGCCAGCAGTTCCTCAAGGAGCTGCGAGCAGTACTTC. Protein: CASSSSRSCEQYF.

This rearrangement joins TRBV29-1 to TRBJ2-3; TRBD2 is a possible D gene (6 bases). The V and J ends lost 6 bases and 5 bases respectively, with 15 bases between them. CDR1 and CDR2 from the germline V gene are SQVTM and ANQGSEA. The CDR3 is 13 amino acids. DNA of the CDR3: TGCAGCGTCCTTGGAGGGGCTGGAGATACGCAGTATTTT. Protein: CSVLGGAGDTQYF.

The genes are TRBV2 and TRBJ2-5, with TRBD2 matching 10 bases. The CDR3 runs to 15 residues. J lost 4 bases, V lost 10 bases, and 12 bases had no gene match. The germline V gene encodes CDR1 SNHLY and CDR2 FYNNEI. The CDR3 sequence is CATKTSGGVLETQYF. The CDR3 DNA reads TGTGCCACCAAGACGAGCGGGGGGGTTTTAGAGACCCAGTACTTC.

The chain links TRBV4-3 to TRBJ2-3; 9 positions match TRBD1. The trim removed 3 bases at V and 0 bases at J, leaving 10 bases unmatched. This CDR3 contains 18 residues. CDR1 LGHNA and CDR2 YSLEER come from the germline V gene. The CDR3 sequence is CASSHDTGTGTSTDTQYF. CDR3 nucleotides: TGCGCCAGCAGCCACGATACCGGGACAGGGACCAGCACAGATACGCAGTATTTT.

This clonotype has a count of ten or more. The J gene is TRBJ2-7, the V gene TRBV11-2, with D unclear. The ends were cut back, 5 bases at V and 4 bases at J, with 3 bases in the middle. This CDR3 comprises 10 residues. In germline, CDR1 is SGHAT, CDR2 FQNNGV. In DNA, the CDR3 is TGTGCCAGCAGCGCGTACGAGCAGTACTTC. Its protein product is CASSAYEQYF.

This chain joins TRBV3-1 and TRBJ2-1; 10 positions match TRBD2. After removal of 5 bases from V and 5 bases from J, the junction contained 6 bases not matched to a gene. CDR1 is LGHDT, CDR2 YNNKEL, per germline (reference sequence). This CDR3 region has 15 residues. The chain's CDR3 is CASSFASGGHNEQFF. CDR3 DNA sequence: TGTGCCAGCAGCTTCGCTAGCGGGGGTCACAATGAGCAGTTCTTC.

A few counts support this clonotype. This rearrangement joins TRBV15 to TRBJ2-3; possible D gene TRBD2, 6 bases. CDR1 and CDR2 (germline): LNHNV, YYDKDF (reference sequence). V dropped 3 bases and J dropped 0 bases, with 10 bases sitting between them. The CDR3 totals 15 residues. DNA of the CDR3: TGTGCCACCAGCAGCCACCGGGGGAGCACAGATACGCAGTATTTT. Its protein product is CATSSHRGSTDTQYF.

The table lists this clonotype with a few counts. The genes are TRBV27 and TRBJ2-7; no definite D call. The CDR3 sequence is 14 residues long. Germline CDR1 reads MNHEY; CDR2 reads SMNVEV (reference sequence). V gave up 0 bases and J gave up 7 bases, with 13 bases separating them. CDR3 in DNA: TGTGCCAGCAGTTTATCGGGAAGATCGTGGGAGCAGTACTTC. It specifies CASSLSGRSWEQYF.

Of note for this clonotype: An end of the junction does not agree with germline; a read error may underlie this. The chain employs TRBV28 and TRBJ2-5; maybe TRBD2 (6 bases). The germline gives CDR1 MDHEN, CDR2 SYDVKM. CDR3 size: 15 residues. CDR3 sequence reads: CAGRTMTRFMETQYF. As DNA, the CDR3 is TGTGCCGGCAGAACCATGACTAGGTTCATGGAGACCCAGTACTTC.

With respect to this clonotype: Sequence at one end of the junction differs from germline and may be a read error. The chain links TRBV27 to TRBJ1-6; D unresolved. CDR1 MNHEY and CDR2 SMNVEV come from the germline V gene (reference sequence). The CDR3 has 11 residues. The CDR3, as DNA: TGTACCAGCGGGCCGTTTTCACCCCTCCACTTT. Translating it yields CTSGPFSPLHF.

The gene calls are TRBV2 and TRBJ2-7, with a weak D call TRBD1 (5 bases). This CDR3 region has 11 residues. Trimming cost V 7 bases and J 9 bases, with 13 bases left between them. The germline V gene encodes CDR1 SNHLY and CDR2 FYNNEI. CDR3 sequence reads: CASIRGAGQYF. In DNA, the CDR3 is TGTGCCAGCATTAGGGGTGCCGGGCAGTACTTC.

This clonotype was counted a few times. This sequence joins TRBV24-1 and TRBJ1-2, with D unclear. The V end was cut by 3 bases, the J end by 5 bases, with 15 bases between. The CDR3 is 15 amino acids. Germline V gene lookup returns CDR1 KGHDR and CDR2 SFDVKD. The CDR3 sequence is CATSDGPAGFYGYTF. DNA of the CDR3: TGTGCCACCAGTGATGGTCCCGCCGGGTTTTATGGCTACACCTTC.

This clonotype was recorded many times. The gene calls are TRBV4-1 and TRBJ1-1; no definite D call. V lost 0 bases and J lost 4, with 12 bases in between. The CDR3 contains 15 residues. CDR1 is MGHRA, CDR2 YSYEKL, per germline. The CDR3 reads CASSQEPSGFTEAFF. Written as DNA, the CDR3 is TGCGCCAGCAGCCAAGAACCTTCTGGCTTCACTGAAGCTTTCTTT.

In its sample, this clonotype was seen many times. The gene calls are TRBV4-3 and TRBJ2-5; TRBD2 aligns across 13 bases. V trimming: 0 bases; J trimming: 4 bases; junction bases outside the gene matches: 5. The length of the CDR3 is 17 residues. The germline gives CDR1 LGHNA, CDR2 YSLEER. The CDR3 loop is CASSQETSGGLGETQYF. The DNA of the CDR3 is TGCGCCAGCAGCCAAGAGACTAGCGGGGGGTTGGGAGAGACCCAGTACTTC.

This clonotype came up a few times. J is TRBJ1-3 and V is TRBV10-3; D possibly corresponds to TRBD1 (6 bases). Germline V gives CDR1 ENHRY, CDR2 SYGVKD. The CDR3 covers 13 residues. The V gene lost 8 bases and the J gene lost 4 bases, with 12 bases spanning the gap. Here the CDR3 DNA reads TGTGCCATCTCGGACAGATTGGGAAACACCATATATTTT. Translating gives CAISDRLGNTIYF.

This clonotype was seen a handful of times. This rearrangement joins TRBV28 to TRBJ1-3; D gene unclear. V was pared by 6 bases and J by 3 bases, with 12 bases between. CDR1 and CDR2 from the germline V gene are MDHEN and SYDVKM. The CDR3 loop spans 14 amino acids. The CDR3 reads CASSLSVRGNTIYF. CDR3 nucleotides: TGTGCCAGCAGCCTCTCAGTTCGTGGAAACACCATATATTTT.

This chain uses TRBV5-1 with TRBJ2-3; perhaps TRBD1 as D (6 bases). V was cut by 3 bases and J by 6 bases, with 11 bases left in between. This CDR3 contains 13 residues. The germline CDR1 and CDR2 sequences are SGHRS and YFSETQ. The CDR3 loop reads CASSYTGSDTQYF. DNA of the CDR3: TGCGCCAGCAGCTATACAGGGTCGGATACGCAGTATTTT.

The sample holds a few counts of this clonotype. CDR3 coding DNA: TGTGCCAGCAGCTTAAGTCCGGGTAACGAGCAGTACTTC. This gives the protein CASSLSPGNEQYF. V is TRBV7-3 and J is TRBJ2-7; no definite D call. Per the germline V gene, CDR1 is SGHTA and CDR2 is FQGTGA. The CDR3 has 13 amino acids. V shed 1 base and J shed 5 bases, with 9 bases lying between them.

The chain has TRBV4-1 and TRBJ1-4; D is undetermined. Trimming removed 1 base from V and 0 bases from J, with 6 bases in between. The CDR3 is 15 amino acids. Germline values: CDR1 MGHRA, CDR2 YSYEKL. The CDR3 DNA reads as TGCGCCAGCAGCCAAGCTGAAACAACTAATGAAAAACTGTTTTTT. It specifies CASSQAETTNEKLFF.

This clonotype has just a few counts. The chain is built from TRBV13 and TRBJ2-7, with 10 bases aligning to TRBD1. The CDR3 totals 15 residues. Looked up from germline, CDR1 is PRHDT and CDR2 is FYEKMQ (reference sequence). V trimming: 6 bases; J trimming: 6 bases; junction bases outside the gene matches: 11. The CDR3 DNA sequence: TGTGCCAGCAGTAACTCCGGGACAGGGGTTGGCGAGCAGTACTTC. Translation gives CASSNSGTGVGEQYF.